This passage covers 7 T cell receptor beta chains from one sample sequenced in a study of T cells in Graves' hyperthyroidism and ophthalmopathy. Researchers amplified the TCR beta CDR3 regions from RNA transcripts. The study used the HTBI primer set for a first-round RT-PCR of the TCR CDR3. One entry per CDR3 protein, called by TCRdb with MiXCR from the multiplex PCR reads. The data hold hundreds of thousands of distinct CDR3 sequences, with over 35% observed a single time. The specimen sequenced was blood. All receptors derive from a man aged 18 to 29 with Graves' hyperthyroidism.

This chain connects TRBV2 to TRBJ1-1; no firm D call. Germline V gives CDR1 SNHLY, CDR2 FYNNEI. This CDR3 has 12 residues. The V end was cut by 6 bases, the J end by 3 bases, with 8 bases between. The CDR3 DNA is TGTGCCAGCAGCTGGATGTACACTGAAGCTTTCTTT. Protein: CASSWMYTEAFF. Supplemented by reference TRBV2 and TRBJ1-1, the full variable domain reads EPEVTQTPSHQVTQMGQEVILRCVPISNHLYFYWYRQILGQKVEFLVSFYNNEISEKSEIFDDQFSVERPDGSNFTLKIRSTKLEDSAMYFCASSWMYTEAFFGQGTRLTVV.

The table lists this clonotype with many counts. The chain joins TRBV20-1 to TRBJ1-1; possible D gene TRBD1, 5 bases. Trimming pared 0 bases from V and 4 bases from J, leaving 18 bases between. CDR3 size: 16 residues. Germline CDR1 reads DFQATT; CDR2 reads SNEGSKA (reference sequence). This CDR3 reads CSARDPGGQRGTEAFF. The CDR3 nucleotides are TGCAGTGCTAGAGATCCGGGAGGTCAAAGGGGCACTGAAGCTTTCTTT.

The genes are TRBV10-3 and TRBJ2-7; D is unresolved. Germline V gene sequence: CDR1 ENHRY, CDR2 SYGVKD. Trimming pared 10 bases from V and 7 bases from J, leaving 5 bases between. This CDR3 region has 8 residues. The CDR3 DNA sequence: TGTGCCACGTGGGAGCAGTACTTC. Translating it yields CATWEQYF.

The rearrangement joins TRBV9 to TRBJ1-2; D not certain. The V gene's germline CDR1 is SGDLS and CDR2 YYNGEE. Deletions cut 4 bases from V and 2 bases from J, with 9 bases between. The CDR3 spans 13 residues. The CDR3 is CASSLVLNYGYTF. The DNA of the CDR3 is TGTGCCAGCAGCCTAGTGCTCAACTATGGCTACACCTTC.

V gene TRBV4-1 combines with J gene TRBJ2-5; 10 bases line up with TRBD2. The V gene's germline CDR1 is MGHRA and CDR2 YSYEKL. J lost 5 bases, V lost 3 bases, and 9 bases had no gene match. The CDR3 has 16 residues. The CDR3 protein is CASSQSLAGVSETQYF. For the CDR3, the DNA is TGCGCCAGCAGCCAGTCCCTAGCGGGAGTTTCGGAGACCCAGTACTTC.

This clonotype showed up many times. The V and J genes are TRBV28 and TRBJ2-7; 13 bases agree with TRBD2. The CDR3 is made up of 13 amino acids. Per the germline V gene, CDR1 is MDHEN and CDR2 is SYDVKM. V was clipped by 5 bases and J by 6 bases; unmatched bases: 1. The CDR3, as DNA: TGTGCCAGCAGTACTAGCGGGAGGGGCGAGCAGTACTTC. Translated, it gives CASSTSGRGEQYF.

DNA for the CDR3: TGTGCCACCCTGGCGCTCGGAGAGGACGAGCAGTACTTC. Amino acids: CATLALGEDEQYF. This sequence joins TRBV24-1 and TRBJ2-7; D is unclear. CDR3 size: 13 residues. CDR1 KGHDR and CDR2 SFDVKD come from the germline V gene. Between the trimmed V and J ends, which lost 9 bases and 5 bases, there was a span of 16 bases.